A selection of T cell receptor beta chains follows, all from one sample in a study of radiotherapy plus CTLA-4 blockade in lung cancer. Some clones are missing from TCRdb's copy, which holds only in-frame ones; the method was immunoSEQ multiplex PCR. The data contain about 120,000 clones, about four fifths of them singletons. The specimen was peripheral blood, collected from a patient treated with radiotherapy plus ipilimumab. The receptors derive from a human donor with non-small cell lung cancer who had a partial response to radiotherapy plus ipilimumab. The CDR3 runs from the conserved cysteine through the conserved F or W. A D gene is named only where the DNA matches it firmly. Clone size is stated in some rows and not others, as once, few, many or a class when expanded.

>TRBV27|.|TRBJ1-3|TRBD1
CASSSGQTSSGNTIYF
TGTGCCAGCAGTTCGGGACAGACCAGCTCTGGAAACACCATATATTTT
>TRBV6-6|.|TRBJ2-1|TRBD2
CASSRLALGEQFF
TGTGCCAGCAGCAGACTAGCTCTTGGCGAGCAGTTCTTC
>TRBV30|.|TRBJ1-2|TRBD1
CAWTPRTGSMRGYTF
TGTGCCTGGACCCCCCGGACAGGGAGTATGCGGGGCTACACCTTC
>TRBV7-9|.|TRBJ2-3|.
CASSLRESPTDTQYF
TGTGCCAGCAGCTTACGGGAGAGTCCGACAGATACGCAGTATTTT
>TRBV19|once|TRBJ2-1|.
CASSIDRAAGGVNEQFF
TGTGCCAGTAGTATAGATCGGGCAGCGGGCGGGGTCAATGAGCAGTTCTTC
>TRBV14|.|TRBJ2-7|.
CASSQDRTGQRKEQYF
TGTGCCAGCAGCCAAGATCGAACAGGGCAACGAAAAGAGCAGTACTTC
>TRBV6-1|.|TRBJ1-5|.
CASSDLNSNQPQHF
TGTGCCAGCAGTGACCTTAATAGCAATCAGCCCCAGCATTTT
>TRBV11-2|.|TRBJ2-7|TRBD2
CASSLEWGLAVSYEQYF
TGTGCCAGCAGCTTAGAGTGGGGACTAGCGGTTTCCTACGAGCAGTACTTC
>TRBV6-1|.|TRBJ1-1|.
CASSEHGIQLGAFF
TGTGCCAGCAGTGAACATGGAATACAGCTTGGGGCTTTCTTT
>TRBV2|.|TRBJ2-3|TRBD2
CASSDRAGGPDTQYF
TGTGCCAGCAGTGATAGGGCGGGAGGGCCAGATACGCAGTATTTT
>TRBV7-9|.|TRBJ1-1|TRBD1
CASSLSAGTDEAFF
TGTGCCAGCAGCTTATCCGCCGGGACAGATGAAGCTTTCTTT
>TRBV5-8|few|TRBJ1-2|TRBD1
CASSLGQGNYGYTF
TGTGCCAGCAGCTTGGGACAGGGGAACTATGGCTACACCTTC
>TRBV4-3|.|TRBJ2-2|.
CASSQGLITGELFF
TGCGCCAGCAGCCAAGGACTTATCACCGGGGAGCTGTTTTTT
>TRBV4-1|.|TRBJ2-7|TRBD2
CASSLAGVTYEQYF
TGCGCCAGCAGCCTAGCGGGAGTGACCTACGAGCAGTACTTC
>TRBV2|.|TRBJ2-1|.
CASRSRASSYNEQFF
TGTGCCAGCAGATCCAGGGCGAGCTCCTACAATGAGCAGTTCTTC
>TRBV7-8|once|TRBJ1-1|TRBD1
CASSWTGTEAFF
TGTGCCAGCAGCTGGACAGGGACTGAAGCTTTCTTT
>TRBV7-2|once|TRBJ2-2|TRBD1
CASSLVGTDVGGELFF
TGTGCCAGCAGCTTAGTCGGGACAGATGTTGGCGGGGAGCTGTTTTTT
>TRBV5-5|.|TRBJ1-2|.
CASSSRVHYGYTF
TGTGCCAGCAGCTCCAGGGTGCACTATGGCTACACCTTC
>TRBV4-3|.|TRBJ2-1|.
CASSPSFGGNSYNEQFF
TGCGCCAGCAGCCCCTCGTTCGGCGGAAACTCCTACAATGAGCAGTTCTTC
>TRBV28|few|TRBJ1-5|TRBD1
CASSPRQGNSNQPQHF
TGTGCCAGCAGTCCCCGACAGGGAAATAGCAATCAGCCCCAGCATTTT
>TRBV5-5|.|TRBJ2-7|.
CASSLEGLFSYEQYF
TGTGCCAGCAGCTTGGAAGGACTCTTCTCCTACGAGCAGTACTTC
>TRBV7-2|.|TRBJ2-3|TRBD2
CASSLGLAGGLLDTQYF
TGTGCCAGCAGCTTGGGACTAGCGGGAGGGCTTTTAGATACGCAGTATTTT
>TRBV27|.|TRBJ2-6|.
CASSFHGANVLTF
TGTGCCAGCAGTTTCCATGGGGCCAACGTCCTGACTTTC
>TRBV6-5|few|TRBJ1-2|.
CASSPTPGRYGYTF
TGTGCCAGCAGTCCGACCCCAGGGAGGTATGGCTACACCTTC
>TRBV25-1|.|TRBJ2-1|TRBD1
CASSDRDRPNNEQFF
TGTGCCAGCAGTGATCGGGACAGACCAAACAATGAGCAGTTCTTC
>TRBV28|.|TRBJ2-5|TRBD2
CASSLSVAGGRETQYF
TGTGCCAGCAGTTTATCCGTAGCGGGAGGGAGGGAGACCCAGTACTTC
>TRBV27|.|TRBJ2-1|.
CASSFIFSAYNEQFF
TGTGCCAGCAGTTTCATCTTTAGCGCGTACAATGAGCAGTTCTTC
>TRBV4-1|.|TRBJ2-7|TRBD1
CASSHRTGVEQYF
TGCGCCAGCAGCCACCGTACAGGGGTCGAGCAGTACTTC
>TRBV6-5|once|TRBJ1-3|.
CASSYLDTSLGNTIYF
TGTGCCAGCAGTTACTTGGACACCTCTCTCGGAAACACCATATATTTT
>TRBV6-1|.|TRBJ2-2|.
CASKWATDLTGELFF
TGTGCCAGCAAGTGGGCCACCGACCTCACCGGGGAGCTGTTTTTT